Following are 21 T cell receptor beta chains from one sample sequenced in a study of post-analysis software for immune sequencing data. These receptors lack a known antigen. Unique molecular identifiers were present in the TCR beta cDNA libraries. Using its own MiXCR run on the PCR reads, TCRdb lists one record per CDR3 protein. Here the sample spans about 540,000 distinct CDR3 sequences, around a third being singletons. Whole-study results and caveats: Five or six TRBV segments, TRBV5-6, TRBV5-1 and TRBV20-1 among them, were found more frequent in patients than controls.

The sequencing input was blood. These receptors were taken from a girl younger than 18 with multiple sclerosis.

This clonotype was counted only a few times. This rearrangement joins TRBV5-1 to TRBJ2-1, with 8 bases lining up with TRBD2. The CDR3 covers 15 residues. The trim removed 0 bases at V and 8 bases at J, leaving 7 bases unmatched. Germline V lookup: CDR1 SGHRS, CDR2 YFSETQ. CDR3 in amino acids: CASSLGAGGQHEQFF. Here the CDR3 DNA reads TGCGCCAGCAGCTTGGGGGCGGGGGGCCAGCATGAGCAGTTCTTC.

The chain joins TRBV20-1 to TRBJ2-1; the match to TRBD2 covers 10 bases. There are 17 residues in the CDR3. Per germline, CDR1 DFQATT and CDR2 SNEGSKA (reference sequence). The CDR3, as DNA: TGCAGCTCGATCAGCGCGAGCGGGGGGGACCCTAGCAATGAGCAGTTCTTC. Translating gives CSSISASGGDPSNEQFF.

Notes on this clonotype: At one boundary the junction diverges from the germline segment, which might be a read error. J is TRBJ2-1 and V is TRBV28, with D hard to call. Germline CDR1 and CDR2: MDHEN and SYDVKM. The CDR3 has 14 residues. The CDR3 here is CASSFRSGHNVQFF. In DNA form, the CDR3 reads TGTGCCAGCAGTTTCCGGTCTGGCCACAATGTGCAGTTCTTC.

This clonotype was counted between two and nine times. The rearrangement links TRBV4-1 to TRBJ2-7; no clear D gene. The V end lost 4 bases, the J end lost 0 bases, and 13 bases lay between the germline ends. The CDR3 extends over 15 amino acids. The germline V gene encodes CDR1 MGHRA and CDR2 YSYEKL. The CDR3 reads CASSPLGPSSYEQYF. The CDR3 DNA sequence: TGCGCCAGCAGCCCCTTGGGTCCGAGCTCCTACGAGCAGTACTTC.

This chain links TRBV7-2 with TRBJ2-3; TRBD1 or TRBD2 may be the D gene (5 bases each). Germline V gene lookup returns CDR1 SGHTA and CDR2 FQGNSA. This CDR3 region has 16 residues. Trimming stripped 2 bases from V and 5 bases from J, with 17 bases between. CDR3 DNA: TGTGCCAGCAGCTTATGGGCCGTTGGGGGTAGAGATACGCAGTATTTT. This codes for CASSLWAVGGRDTQYF. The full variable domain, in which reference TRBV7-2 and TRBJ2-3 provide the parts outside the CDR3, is GAGVSQSPSNKVTEKGKDVELRCDPISGHTALYWYRQSLGQGLEFLIYFQGNSAPDKSGLPSDRFSAERTGGSVSTLTIQRTQQEDSAVYLCASSLWAVGGRDTQYFGPGTRLTVL.

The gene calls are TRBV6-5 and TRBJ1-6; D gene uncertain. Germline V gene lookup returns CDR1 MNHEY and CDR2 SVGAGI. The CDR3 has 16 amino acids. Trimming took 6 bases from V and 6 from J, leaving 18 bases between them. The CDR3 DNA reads TGTGCCAGCAGCTCAGGCGGCAACAGATTTAATTCACCCCTCCACTTT. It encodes CASSSGGNRFNSPLHF.

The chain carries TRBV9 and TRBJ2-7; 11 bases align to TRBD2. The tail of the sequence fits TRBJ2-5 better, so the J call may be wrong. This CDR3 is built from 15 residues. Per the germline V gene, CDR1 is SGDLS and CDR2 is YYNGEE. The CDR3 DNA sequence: TGTGCCAGCAGCGTAGCTAGCGGGGGGCCCAAGACCCAGTACTTC. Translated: CASSVASGGPKTQYF.

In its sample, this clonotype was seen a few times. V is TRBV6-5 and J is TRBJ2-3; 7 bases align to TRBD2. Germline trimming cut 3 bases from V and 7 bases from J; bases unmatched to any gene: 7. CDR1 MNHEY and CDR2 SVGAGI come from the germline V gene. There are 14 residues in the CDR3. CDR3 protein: CASSYSGGGYTQYF. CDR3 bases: TGTGCCAGCAGTTATTCGGGGGGAGGGTATACGCAGTATTTT.

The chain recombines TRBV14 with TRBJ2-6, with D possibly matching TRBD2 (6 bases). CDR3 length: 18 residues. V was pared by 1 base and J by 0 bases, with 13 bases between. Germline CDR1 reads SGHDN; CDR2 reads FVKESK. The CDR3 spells CASSQVGTLSSGANVLTF. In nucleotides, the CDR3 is TGTGCCAGCAGCCAAGTCGGGACTCTTAGCTCTGGGGCCAACGTCCTGACTTTC.

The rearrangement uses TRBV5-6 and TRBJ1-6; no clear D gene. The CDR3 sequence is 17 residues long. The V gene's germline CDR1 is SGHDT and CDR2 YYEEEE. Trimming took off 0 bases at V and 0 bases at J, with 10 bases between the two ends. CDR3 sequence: CASSLGGPISYNSPLHF. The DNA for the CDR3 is TGTGCCAGCAGCTTGGGTGGGCCGATCTCCTATAATTCACCCCTCCACTTT.

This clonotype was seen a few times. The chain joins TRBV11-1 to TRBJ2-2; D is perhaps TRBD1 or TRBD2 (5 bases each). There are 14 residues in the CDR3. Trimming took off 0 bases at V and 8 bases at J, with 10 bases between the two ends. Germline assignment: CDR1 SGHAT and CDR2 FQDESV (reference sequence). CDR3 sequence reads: CASSLAGEPGELFF. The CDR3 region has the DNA TGTGCCAGCAGCTTAGCAGGGGAGCCTGGGGAGCTGTTTTTT. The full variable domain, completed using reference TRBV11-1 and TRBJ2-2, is EAEVAQSPRYKITEKSQAVAFWCDPISGHATLYWYRQILGQGPELLVQFQDESVVDDSQLPKDRFSAERLKGVDSTLKIQPAELGDSAMYLCASSLAGEPGELFFGEGSRLTVL.

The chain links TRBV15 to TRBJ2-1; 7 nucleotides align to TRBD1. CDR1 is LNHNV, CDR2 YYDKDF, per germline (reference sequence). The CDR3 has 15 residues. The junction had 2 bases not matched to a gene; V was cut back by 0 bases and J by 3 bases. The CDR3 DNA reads TGTGCCACCAGCAGAGATCAGGGGGACTACAATGAGCAGTTCTTC. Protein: CATSRDQGDYNEQFF.

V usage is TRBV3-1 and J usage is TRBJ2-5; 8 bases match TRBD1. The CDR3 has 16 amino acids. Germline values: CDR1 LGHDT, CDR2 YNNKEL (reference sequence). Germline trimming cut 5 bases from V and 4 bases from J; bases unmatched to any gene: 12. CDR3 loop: CASSTRQGLVRETQYF. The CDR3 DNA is TGTGCCAGCAGCACCCGACAGGGGTTGGTAAGAGAGACCCAGTACTTC.

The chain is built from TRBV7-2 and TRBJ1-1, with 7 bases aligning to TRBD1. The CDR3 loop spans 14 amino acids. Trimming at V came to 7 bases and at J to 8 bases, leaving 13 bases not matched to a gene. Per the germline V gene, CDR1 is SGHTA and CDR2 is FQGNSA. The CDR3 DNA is TGTGCCAGCACAACTAACAGGGGAAAGGCCGAAGCTTTCTTT. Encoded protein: CASTTNRGKAEAFF.

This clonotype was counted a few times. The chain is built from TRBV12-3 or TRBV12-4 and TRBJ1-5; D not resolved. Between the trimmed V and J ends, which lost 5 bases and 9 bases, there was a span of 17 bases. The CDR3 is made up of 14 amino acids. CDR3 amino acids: CASSKMDGQGPQHF. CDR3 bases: TGTGCCAGCAGTAAAATGGACGGGCAAGGGCCCCAGCATTTT.

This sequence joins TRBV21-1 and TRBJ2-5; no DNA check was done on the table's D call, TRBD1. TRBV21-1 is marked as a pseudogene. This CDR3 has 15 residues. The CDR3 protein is CASSNRGSGQETQYF. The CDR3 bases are TGTGCCAGCAGCAACCGGGGGAGTGGTCAAGAGACCCAGTACTTC.

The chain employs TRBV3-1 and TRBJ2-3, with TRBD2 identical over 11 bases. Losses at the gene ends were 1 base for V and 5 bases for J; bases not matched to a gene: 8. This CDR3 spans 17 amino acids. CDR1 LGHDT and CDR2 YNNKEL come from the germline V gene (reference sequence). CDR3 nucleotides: TGTGCCAGCAGCCAAGCGCTAGCGGGGGGCCCAGGAGATACGCAGTATTTT. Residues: CASSQALAGGPGDTQYF.

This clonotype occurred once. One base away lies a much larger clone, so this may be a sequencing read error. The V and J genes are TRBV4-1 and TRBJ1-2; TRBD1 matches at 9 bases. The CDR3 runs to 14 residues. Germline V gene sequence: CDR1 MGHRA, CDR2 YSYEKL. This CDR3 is CASSLRTGADGHTF. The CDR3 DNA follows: TGCGCCAGCAGCCTCCGGACAGGGGCAGATGGCCACACCTTC.

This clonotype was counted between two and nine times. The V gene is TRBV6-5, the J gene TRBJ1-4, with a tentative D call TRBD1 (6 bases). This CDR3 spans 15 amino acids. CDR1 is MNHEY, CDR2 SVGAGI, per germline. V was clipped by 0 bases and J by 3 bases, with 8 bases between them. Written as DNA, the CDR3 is TGTGCCAGCAGTTACTCGAGACAGGCTAATGAAAAACTGTTTTTT. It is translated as CASSYSRQANEKLFF.

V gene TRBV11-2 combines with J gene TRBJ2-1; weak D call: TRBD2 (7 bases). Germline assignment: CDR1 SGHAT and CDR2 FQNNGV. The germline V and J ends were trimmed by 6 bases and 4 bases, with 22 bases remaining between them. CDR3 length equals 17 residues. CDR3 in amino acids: CASSQGRGTTLYNEQFF. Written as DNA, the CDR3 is TGTGCCAGCAGTCAGGGGAGGGGGACTACTCTGTACAATGAGCAGTTCTTC.

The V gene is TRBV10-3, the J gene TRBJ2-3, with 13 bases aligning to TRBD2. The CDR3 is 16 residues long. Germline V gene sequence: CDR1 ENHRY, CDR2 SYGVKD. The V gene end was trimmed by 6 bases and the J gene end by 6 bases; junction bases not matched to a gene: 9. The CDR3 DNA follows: TGTGCCATCAGCCCGACTAGCGGGGGGCCAGGGGATACGCAGTATTTT. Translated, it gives CAISPTSGGPGDTQYF.